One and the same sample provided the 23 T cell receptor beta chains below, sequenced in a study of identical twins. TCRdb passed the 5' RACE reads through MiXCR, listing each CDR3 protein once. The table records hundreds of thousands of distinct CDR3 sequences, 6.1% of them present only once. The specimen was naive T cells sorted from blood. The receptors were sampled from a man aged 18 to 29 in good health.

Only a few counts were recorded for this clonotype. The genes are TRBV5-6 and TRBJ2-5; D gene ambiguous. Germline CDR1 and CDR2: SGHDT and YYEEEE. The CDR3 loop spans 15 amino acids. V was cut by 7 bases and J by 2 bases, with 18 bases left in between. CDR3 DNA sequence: TGTGCCAGCTATCCCCCGGACCGTAGGCAAGAGACCCAGTACTTC. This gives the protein CASYPPDRRQETQYF.

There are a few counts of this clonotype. The CDR3 sequence: CASSLGPGRAETQYF. DNA of the CDR3: TGTGCCAGCAGCTTAGGTCCCGGGAGAGCGGAGACCCAGTACTTC. This chain links TRBV7-2 with TRBJ2-5, with D possibly TRBD2 on 6 matching bases. The CDR3 consists of 15 residues. Germline lookup yields CDR1 SGHTA and CDR2 FQGNSA. V was pared by 1 base and J by 5 bases, with 14 bases between.

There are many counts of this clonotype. As DNA, the CDR3 is TGCGCCAGCAGCTTGGGGGGCGAGGAAGCTTTCTTT. Protein product: CASSLGGEEAFF. The chain combines TRBV5-1 with TRBJ1-1; TRBD1 is a possible D gene (5 bases). This CDR3 contains 12 residues. Germline CDR1 SGHRS, CDR2 YFSETQ. V was trimmed by 0 bases and J by 8 bases, leaving 8 bases between them.

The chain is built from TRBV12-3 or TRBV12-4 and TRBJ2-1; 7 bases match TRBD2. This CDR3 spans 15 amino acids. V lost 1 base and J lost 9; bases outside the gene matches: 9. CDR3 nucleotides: TGTGCCAGCAGTTTAGGACTAGCTGGACCCGCTGAGCAGTTCTTC. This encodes CASSLGLAGPAEQFF.

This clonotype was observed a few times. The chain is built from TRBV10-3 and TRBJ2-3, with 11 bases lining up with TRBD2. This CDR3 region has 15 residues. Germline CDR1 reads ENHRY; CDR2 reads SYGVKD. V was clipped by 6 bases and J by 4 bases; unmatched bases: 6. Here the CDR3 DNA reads TGTGCCATCAGGACGGGACTAGCGGCTGCAGATACGCAGTATTTT. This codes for CAIRTGLAAADTQYF.

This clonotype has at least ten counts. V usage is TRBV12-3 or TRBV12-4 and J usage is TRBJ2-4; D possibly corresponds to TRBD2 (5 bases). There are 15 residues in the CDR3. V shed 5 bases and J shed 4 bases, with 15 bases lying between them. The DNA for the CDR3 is TGTGCCAGCAGTCCCGCCGGCGGGCCAAAAAACATTCAGTACTTC. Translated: CASSPAGGPKNIQYF.

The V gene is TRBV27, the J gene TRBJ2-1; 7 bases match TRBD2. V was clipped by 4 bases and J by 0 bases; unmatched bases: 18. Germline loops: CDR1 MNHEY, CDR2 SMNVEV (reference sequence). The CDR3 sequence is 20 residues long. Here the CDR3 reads CASSSLPSGQIGFSYNEQFF. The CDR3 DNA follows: TGTGCCAGCAGTTCTCTCCCTAGCGGCCAAATTGGGTTCTCCTACAATGAGCAGTTCTTC.

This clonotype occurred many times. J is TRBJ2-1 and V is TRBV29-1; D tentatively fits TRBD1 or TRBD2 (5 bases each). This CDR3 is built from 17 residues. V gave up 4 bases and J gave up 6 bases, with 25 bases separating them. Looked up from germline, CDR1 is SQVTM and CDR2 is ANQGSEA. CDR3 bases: TGCAGCGTTGGTGGGGGAAAGGAGGTACCCCGAGCCAATGAGCAGTTCTTC. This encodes CSVGGGKEVPRANEQFF.

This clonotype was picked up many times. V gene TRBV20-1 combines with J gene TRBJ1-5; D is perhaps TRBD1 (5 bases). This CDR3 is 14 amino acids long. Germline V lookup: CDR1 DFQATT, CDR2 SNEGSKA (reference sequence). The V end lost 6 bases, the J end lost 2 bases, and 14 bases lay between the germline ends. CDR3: CSATWVGGNQPQHF. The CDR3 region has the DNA TGCAGTGCCACGTGGGTAGGGGGCAATCAGCCCCAGCATTTT.

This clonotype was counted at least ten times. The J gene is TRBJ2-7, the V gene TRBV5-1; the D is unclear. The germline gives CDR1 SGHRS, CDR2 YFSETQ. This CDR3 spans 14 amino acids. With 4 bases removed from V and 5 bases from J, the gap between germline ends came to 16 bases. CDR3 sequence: CASSQGRKEDEQYV. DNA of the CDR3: TGCGCCAGCAGCCAAGGTCGGAAAGAAGACGAGCAGTACGTC.

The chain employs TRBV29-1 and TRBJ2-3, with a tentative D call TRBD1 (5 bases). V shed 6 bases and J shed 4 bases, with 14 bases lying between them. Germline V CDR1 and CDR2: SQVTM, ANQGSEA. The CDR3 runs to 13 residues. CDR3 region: CSVPVRVADTQYF. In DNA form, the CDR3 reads TGCAGCGTGCCCGTCAGGGTGGCAGATACGCAGTATTTT.

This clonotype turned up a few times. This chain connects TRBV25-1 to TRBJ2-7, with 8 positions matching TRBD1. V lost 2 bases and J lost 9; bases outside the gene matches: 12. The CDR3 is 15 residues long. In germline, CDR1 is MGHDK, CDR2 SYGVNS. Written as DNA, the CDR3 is TGTGCCAGCAGTGAAAGGGGGACAGGATGGCGGGGGCAGTACTTC. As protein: CASSERGTGWRGQYF.

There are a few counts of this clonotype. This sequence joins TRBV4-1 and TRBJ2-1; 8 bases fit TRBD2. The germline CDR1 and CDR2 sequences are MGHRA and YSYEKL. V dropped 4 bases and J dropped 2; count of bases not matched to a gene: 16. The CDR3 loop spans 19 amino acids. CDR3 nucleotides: TGCGCCAGCAGCCTCCCATGGGCGGGGGGCCATAGCCCCTACAATGAGCAGTTCTTC. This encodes CASSLPWAGGHSPYNEQFF.

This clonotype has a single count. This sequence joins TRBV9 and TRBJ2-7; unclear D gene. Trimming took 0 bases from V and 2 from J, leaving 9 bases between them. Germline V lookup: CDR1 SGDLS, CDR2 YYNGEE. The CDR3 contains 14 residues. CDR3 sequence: CASSVDPQAYEQYF. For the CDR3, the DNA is TGTGCCAGCAGCGTAGATCCCCAGGCCTACGAGCAGTACTTC.

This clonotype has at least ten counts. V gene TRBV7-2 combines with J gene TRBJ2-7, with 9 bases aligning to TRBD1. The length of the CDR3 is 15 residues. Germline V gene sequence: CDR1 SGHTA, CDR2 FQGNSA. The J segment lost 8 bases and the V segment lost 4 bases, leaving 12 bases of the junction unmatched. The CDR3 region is CASSSGQGPATKQYF. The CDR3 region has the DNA TGTGCCAGCAGCTCGGGACAGGGCCCTGCTACGAAGCAGTACTTC.

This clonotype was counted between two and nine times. In DNA, the CDR3 is TGTGCCAGCAGCTTCAACGTACTAGGGAAGGGCATTCAGTACTTC. It is translated as CASSFNVLGKGIQYF. The V and J genes are TRBV7-9 and TRBJ2-4; TRBD2 might be the D (5 bases). The CDR3 is made up of 15 amino acids. Germline V gene sequence: CDR1 SEHNR, CDR2 FQNEAQ (reference sequence). V dropped 3 bases and J dropped 9 bases, with 18 bases sitting between them.

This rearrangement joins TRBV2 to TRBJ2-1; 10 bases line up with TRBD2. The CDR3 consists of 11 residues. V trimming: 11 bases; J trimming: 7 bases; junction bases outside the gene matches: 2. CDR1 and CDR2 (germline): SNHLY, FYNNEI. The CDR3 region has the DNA TGTGCCGAGCGGGAGGGGAATGAGCAGTTCTTC. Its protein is CAEREGNEQFF. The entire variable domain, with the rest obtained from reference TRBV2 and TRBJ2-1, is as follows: EPEVTQTPSHQVTQMGQEVILRCVPISNHLYFYWYRQILGQKVEFLVSFYNNEISEKSEIFDDQFSVERPDGSNFTLKIRSTKLEDSAMYFCAEREGNEQFFGPGTRLTVL.

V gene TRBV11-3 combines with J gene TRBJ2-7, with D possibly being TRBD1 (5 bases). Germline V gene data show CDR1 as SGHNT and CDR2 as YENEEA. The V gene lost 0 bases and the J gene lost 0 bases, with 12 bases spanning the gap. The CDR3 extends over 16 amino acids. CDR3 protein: CASSLDQGYSSYEQYF. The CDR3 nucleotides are TGTGCCAGCAGCTTAGATCAGGGATACAGCTCCTACGAGCAGTACTTC.

This chain's CDR3 is CASSPNLAGGWSEQYF. The CDR3 DNA is TGTGCCAGCAGCCCCAATCTAGCGGGAGGCTGGTCCGAGCAGTACTTC. V usage is TRBV7-6 and J usage is TRBJ2-7; 11 bases match TRBD2. The trim removed 5 bases at V and 6 bases at J, leaving 12 bases unmatched. Germline V lookup: CDR1 SGHVS, CDR2 FNYEAQ. The CDR3 has 16 amino acids. The whole variable domain, filled in from reference TRBV7-6 and TRBJ2-7, reads GAGVSQSPRYKVTKRGQDVALRCDPISGHVSLYWYRQALGQGPEFLTYFNYEAQQDKSGLPNDRFSAERPEGSISTLTIQRTEQRDSAMYRCASSPNLAGGWSEQYFGPGTRLTVT.

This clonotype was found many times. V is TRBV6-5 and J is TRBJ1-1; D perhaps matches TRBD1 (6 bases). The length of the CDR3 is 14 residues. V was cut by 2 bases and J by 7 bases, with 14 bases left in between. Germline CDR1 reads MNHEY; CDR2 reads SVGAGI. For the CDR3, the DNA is TGTGCCAGCAGTTACGTAGACAGGAAGGGTGAAGCTTTCTTT. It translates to CASSYVDRKGEAFF.

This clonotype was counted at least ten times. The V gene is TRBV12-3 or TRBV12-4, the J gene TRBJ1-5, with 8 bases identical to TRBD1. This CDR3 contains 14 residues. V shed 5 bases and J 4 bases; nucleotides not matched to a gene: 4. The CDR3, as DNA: TGTGCCAGCAGTCTGACAGGGGAAAATCAGCCCCAGCATTTT. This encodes CASSLTGENQPQHF.

This CDR3 is CASSDSLEGATDTQYF. Written as DNA, the CDR3 is TGTGCCAGCAGTGACTCGCTGGAGGGGGCCACAGATACGCAGTATTTT. The rearrangement links TRBV6-4 to TRBJ2-3; a weak D match, TRBD1 (7 bases). The CDR3 length is 16 residues. CDR1 and CDR2 (germline): MRHNA, SNTAGT. Between the trimmed V and J ends, which lost 0 bases and 2 bases, there was a span of 12 bases.

The CDR3 loop is CASSERTGGSNQPQHF. The CDR3 DNA follows: TGTGCCAGCAGTGAACGGACAGGCGGAAGCAATCAGCCCCAGCATTTT. The chain is built from TRBV12-3 or TRBV12-4 and TRBJ1-5; TRBD1 aligns across 7 bases. This CDR3 spans 16 amino acids. V was clipped by 5 bases and J by 1 base; unmatched bases: 8.